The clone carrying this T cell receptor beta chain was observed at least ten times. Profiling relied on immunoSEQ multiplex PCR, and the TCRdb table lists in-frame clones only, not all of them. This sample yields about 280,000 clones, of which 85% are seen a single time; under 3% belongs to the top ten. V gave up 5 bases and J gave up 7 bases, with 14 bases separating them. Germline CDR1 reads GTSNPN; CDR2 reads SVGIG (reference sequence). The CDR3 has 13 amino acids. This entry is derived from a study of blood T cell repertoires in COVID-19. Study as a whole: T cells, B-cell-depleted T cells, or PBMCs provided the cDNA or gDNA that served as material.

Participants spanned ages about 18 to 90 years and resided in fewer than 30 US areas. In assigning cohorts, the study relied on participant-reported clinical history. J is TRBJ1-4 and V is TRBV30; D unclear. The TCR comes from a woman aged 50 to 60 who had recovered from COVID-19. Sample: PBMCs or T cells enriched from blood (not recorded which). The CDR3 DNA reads TGTGCCTGGGCACAAAGGTCGGGTGAAAAACTGTTTTTT. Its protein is CAWAQRSGEKLFF. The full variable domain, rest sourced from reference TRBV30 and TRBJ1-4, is SQTIHQWPATLVQPVGSPLSLECTVEGTSNPNLYWYRQAAGRGLQLLFYSVGIGQISSEVPQNLSASRPQDRQFILSSKKLLLSDSGFYLCAWAQRSGEKLFFGSGTQLSVL.